These 2 T cell receptor beta chains were sequenced from one sample in a study of T-cell reconstitution after alpha-beta-depleted transplantation in children. The TCRbeta library was prepared with unique molecular identifiers. TCRdb reanalysed the PCR reads using MiXCR and keeps one entry per CDR3 protein. Among 330,000 or so distinct CDR3 sequences listed, 10% were seen once. Source: PBMCs from the stem cell graft donor, taken from the stem cell graft. These TCRs come from a human donor who donated a stem cell graft to a child with acute lymphoblastic leukemia.

This clonotype occurred a few times. The chain combines TRBV9 with TRBJ2-7; D call uncertain. The CDR3 totals 13 residues. CDR1 is SGDLS and CDR2 is YYNGEE in the germline V gene. With 0 bases removed from V and 7 bases from J, the gap between germline ends came to 11 bases. DNA of the CDR3: TGTGCCAGCAGCGTAGGAGAAAGTCGGGAGCAGTACTTC. This sequence encodes CASSVGESREQYF.

This clonotype came up many times. CDR3 region: CASSQDLWSTDTQYF. The DNA of the CDR3 is TGTGCCAGCAGCCAGGACCTATGGAGCACAGATACGCAGTATTTT. The genes are TRBV7-9 and TRBJ2-3, with D hard to call. Germline V lookup: CDR1 SEHNR, CDR2 FQNEAQ (reference sequence). With 5 bases removed from V and 0 bases from J, the gap between germline ends came to 12 bases. This CDR3 region has 15 residues.